This T cell receptor (beta chain) appears in the sequencing data of a study of CD8 T cells in Susac syndrome. At the level of the study: Active disease was present in about 6 of the sequenced Susac syndrome patients, whereas about eight of them were in remission.

Random hexamers were used to reverse transcribe the RNA input (0.5 to 1 ug). TCR beta CDR3 was amplified by immunoSEQ covering 54 Vbeta and 13 Jbeta. TCRdb used MiXCR to reprocess the immunoSEQ multiplex PCR reads, holding one entry per CDR3 protein. The sample carries roughly 190,000 distinct CDR3 sequences, approximately 96% recorded once. This receptor was taken from a human donor with Susac syndrome. The sequenced material came from CD4+ T cells from PBMCs.

This chain's CDR3 is CASSLGQGFSPLHF. In DNA form, the CDR3 reads TGTGCCAGCAGCTTGGGACAGGGGTTTTCACCCCTCCACTTT. The chain couples TRBV7-6 to TRBJ1-6, with 10 positions matching TRBD1. The germline V gene encodes CDR1 SGHVS and CDR2 FNYEAQ. The ends lost 3 bases at V and 9 bases at J; junction bases unmatched: 2. This CDR3 spans 14 amino acids.